A single T cell receptor (beta chain) is shown here with its context. The CDR3 is made up of 17 amino acids. CDR1 is MGHRA, CDR2 YSYEKL, per germline. V gave up 0 bases and J gave up 0 bases, with 12 bases separating them. The entry originates in a study of blood T cell repertoires in COVID-19. Study overall: COVID-19 samples, acute and convalescent, were from the United States, Italy and Spain.

Participants' own reports of clinical history determined their cohort assignment. Measured with immunoSEQ multiplex PCR; TCRdb has only the in-frame clones, and not every one. The profile shows approximately 220,000 clones, 80% of them singletons. The TCR sequence derives from a woman aged 35 to 49 with acute COVID-19. The specimen was PBMCs or T cells enriched from blood (not recorded which). J is TRBJ1-3 and V is TRBV4-1; D is perhaps TRBD1 (5 bases). The CDR3 is CASSQESTVNSGNTIYF. CDR3 DNA: TGCGCCAGCAGCCAAGAATCGACAGTCAACTCTGGAAACACCATATATTTT.